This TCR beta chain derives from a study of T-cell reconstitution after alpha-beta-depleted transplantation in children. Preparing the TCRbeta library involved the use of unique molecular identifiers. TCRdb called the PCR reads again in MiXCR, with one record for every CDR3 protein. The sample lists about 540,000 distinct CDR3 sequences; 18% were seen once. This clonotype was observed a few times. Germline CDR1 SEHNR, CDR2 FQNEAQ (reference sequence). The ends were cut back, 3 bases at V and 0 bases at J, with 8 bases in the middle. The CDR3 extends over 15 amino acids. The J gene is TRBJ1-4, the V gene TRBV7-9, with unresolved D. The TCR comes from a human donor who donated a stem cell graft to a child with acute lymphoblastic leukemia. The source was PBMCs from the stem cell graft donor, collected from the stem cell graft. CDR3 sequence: CASSLAGTTNEKLFF. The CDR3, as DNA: TGTGCCAGCAGCTTGGCCGGGACAACTAATGAAAAACTGTTTTTT.